This is a list of T cell receptor beta chains from one sample in a study of blood T cell repertoires in COVID-19. Repertoires were generated with immunoSEQ multiplex PCR, while TCRdb's copy carries only in-frame clones and drops some. The sample shows over 45,000 clones, around 81% of them seen only once. The sequenced sample consisted of peripheral blood. These receptors came from a woman at least 80 years old with active or convalescent COVID-19. CDR3s include the opening cysteine and the closing phenylalanine or tryptophan. D genes are given only for firm matches. Not every row has a clone size; where given, it reads once, few, many or a size class.

NA	TRBD1	16	TRBJ1-5	TRBV28	TGTGCCAGCGAGGCGGTGAGACAGGGGGCGATTCAGCCCCAGCATTTT	CASEAVRQGAIQPQHF
NA	TRBD1	15	TRBJ2-7	TRBV4-1	TGCGCCAGCAGCCACCCGGGACAGGGACCATACGAGCAGTACTTC	CASSHPGQGPYEQYF
NA	TRBD2	12	TRBJ2-7	TRBV29-1	TGCAGCGTTGAAGCTAAGCGGGGAGAGCAGTACTTC	CSVEAKRGEQYF
NA	NA	13	TRBJ1-3	TRBV7-3	TGTGCCAGCAGCTCCAACAAGGGAAACACCATATATTTT	CASSSNKGNTIYF
NA	TRBD1	12	TRBJ1-2	TRBV18	TGTGCCAGCTCGCGGGACAGGGATGGCTACACCTTC	CASSRDRDGYTF
NA	TRBD1	16	TRBJ1-5	TRBV4-1	TGCGCCAGCAGCCAAATACCGGGACAGGGTAATCAGCCCCAGCATTTT	CASSQIPGQGNQPQHF
NA	TRBD2	20	TRBJ2-5	TRBV24-1	TGTGCCACCAGTGATTTGCCGGGGGGGGGCGCAGGTTATGGCCAAGAGACCCAGTACTTC	CATSDLPGGGAGYGQETQYF
NA	NA	15	TRBJ1-1	TRBV9	TGTGCCAGCAGCGTAGGAGTACTCGTGAACACTGAAGCTTTCTTT	CASSVGVLVNTEAFF
NA	NA	15	TRBJ2-1	TRBV7-3	TGTGCCAGCAGCCACCCGGACAGAGCCTACAATGAGCAGTTCTTC	CASSHPDRAYNEQFF
NA	NA	15	TRBJ1-2	TRBV6-2/TRBV6-3	TGTGCCAGCAGTTCCGGGGTCAGGTCGAACTATGGCTACACCTTC	CASSSGVRSNYGYTF
once	TRBD1	13	TRBJ2-2	TRBV6-5	TGTGCCAGCCGGGACAGGCACACCGGGGAGCTGTTTTTT	CASRDRHTGELFF
NA	NA	13	TRBJ1-6	TRBV7-9	TGTGCCAGCAGCTCTAACAGGGACTCACCCCTCCACTTT	CASSSNRDSPLHF
NA	NA	14	TRBJ1-1	TRBV27	TGTGCCAGCAGTACCATTACAGGGAACACTGAAGCTTTCTTT	CASSTITGNTEAFF
once	NA	11	TRBJ1-1	TRBV20-1	TGCAGTGCGAACAGGGTTTCTGAAGCTTTCTTT	CSANRVSEAFF
NA	TRBD2	18	TRBJ2-2	TRBV7-3	TGTGCCAGCAGCTCGGGACTAGCGGGGGGGCCGAGCGCCGGGGAGCTGTTTTTT	CASSSGLAGGPSAGELFF
few	TRBD1	16	TRBJ2-3	TRBV5-4	TGTGCCACCACAGCTTTGGAGGACAGGGGTCCAGATACGCAGTATTTT	CATTALEDRGPDTQYF
few	TRBD2	18	TRBJ2-6	TRBV6-1	TGTGCCAGCAGTGAACTGAGCGGGGGGTATCCTGGGGCCAACGTCCTGACTTTC	CASSELSGGYPGANVLTF
NA	TRBD1	13	TRBJ2-7	TRBV7-8	TGTGCCAGCAGCTTCGACAGGGGGGCCGAGCAGTACTTC	CASSFDRGAEQYF